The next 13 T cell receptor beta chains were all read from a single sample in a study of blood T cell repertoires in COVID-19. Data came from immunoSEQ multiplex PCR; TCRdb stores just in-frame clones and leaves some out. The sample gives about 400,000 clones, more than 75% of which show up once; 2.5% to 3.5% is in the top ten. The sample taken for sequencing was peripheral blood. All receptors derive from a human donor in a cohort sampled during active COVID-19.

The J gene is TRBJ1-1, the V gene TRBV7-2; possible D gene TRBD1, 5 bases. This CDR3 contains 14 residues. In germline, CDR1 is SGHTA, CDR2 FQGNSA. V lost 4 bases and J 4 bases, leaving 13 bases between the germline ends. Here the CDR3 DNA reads TGTGCCAGCAGCTACGGGGGGGTTCGCACTGAAGCTTTCTTT. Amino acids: CASSYGGVRTEAFF.

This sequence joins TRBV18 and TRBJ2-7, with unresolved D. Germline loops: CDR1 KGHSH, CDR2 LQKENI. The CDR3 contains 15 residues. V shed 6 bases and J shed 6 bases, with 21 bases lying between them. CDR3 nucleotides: TGTGCCAGCTCCCAGGCCCCCGCGCGTTATGGCGAGCAGTACTTC. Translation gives CASSQAPARYGEQYF.

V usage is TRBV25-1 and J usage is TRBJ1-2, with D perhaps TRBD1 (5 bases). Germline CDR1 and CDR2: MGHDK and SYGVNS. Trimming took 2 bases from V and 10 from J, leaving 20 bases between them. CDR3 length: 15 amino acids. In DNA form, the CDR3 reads TGTGCCAGCAGTGAAGGGGGGTCAGGGCAGGCCCTCTACACCTTC. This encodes CASSEGGSGQALYTF.

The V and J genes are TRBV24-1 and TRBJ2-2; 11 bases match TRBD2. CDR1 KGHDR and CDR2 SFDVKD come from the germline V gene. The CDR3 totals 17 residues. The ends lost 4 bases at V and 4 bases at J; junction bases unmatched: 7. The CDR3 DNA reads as TGTGCCACCAGTGAACCAACTAGCGGGAGATTCACCGGGGAGCTGTTTTTT. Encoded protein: CATSEPTSGRFTGELFF.

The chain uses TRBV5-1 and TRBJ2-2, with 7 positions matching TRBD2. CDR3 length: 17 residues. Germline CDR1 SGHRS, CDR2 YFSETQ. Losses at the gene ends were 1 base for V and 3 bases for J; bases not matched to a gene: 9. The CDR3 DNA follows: TGCGCCAGCAGCTTGTTGCGCGGGAGCGTCGACACCGGGGAGCTGTTTTTT. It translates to CASSLLRGSVDTGELFF.

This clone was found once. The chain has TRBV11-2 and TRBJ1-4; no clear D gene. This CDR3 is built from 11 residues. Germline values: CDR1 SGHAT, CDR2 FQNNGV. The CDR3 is CVKGGREKLFF. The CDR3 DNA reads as TGTGTGAAGGGAGGGAGGGAAAAACTGTTTTTT. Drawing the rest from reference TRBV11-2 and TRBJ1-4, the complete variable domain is EAGVAQSPRYKIIEKRQSVAFWCNPISGHATLYWYQQILGQGPKLLIQFQNNGVVDDSQLPKDRFSAERLKGVDSTLKIQPAKLEDSAVYLCVKGGREKLFFGSGTQLSVL.

The CDR3 DNA is TGTGCCAGCACAAACCTAAGACAGGGAGCGGACACTGAAGCTTTCTTT. Amino acids: CASTNLRQGADTEAFF. The rearrangement uses TRBV21-1 and TRBJ1-1; the tabulated D call, TRBD1, remains unverified against the DNA. TRBV21-1 is noted as a pseudogene. The CDR3 totals 16 residues.

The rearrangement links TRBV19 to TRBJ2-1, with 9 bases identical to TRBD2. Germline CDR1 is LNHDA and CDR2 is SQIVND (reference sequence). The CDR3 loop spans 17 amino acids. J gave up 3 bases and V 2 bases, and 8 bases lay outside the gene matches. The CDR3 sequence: CASSIISGSGYYNEQFF. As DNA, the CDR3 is TGTGCCAGTAGTATAATTAGCGGGAGCGGGTACTACAATGAGCAGTTCTTC.

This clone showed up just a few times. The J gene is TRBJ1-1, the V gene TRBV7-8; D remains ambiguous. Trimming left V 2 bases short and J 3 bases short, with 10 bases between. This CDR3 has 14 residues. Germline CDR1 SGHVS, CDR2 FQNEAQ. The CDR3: CASSLLGPDTEAFF. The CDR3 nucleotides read TGTGCCAGCAGCTTATTGGGCCCGGACACTGAAGCTTTCTTT. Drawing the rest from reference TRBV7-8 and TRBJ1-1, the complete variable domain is GAGVSQSPRYKVAKRGQDVALRCDPISGHVSLFWYQQALGQGPEFLTYFQNEAQLDKSGLPSDRFFAERPEGSVSTLKIQRTQQEDSAVYLCASSLLGPDTEAFFGQGTRLTVV.

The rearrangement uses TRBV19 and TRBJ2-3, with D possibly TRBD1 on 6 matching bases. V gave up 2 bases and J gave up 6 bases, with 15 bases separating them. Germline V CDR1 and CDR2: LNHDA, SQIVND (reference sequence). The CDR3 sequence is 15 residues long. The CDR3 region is CASSIRAGEGDTQYF. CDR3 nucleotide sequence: TGTGCCAGTAGTATACGGGCAGGGGAAGGGGATACGCAGTATTTT.

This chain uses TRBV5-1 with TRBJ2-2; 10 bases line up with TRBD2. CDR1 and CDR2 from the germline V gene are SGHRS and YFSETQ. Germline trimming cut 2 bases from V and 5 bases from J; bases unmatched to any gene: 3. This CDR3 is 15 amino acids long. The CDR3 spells CASSFTAGGTGELFF. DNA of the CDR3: TGCGCCAGCAGCTTCACAGCGGGAGGGACCGGGGAGCTGTTTTTT.

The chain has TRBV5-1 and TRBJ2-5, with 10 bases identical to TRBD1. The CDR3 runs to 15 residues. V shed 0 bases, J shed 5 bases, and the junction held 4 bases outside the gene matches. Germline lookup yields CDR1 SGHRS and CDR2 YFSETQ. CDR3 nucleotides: TGCGCCAGCAGCTTGGTGGGACAGGGGTTCGAGACCCAGTACTTC. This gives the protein CASSLVGQGFETQYF.

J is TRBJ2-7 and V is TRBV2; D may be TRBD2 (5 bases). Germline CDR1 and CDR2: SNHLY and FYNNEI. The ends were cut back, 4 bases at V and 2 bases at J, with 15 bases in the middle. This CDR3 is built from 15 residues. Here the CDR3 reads CASSGRRVLTYEQYF. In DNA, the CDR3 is TGTGCCAGCAGTGGGAGGCGCGTTCTTACCTACGAGCAGTACTTC.